Each of the 22 T cell receptor beta chains below was sequenced from the same sample in a study of cytomegalovirus exposure and HLA in healthy donors (dated by TCRdb to 2016 to 2017). To prepare the library, the immunoSEQ multiplex PCR assay was applied. The multiplex PCR relied on a mix of 60 forward primers for TCR Vbeta segments and 13 reverse primers for TCR Jbeta segments. TCRdb holds this immuneACCESS table with in-frame rearrangements only. Some clones are missing; in checked studies, unresolved V genes explain under half, and the rest has no known cause. The sample includes over 65,000 clones, with around 72% observed a single time. The ten biggest clones cover about 7.1% of the sample. The source material was PBMCs. Every receptor here comes from a woman aged 25 to 39 in good health and CMV-seropositive.

The gene calls are TRBV2 and TRBJ1-5; 7 nucleotides line up with TRBD1. Trimming at V came to 1 base and at J to 7 bases, leaving 7 bases not matched to a gene. This CDR3 has 15 residues. Per the germline V gene, CDR1 is SNHLY and CDR2 is FYNNEI. CDR3 DNA: TGTGCCAGCAGTGAAGTCCTAAGGGACAGCCAGCCCCAGCATTTT. Amino acid sequence: CASSEVLRDSQPQHF. The variable domain in full, with the rest retrieved from reference TRBV2 and TRBJ1-5, is EPEVTQTPSHQVTQMGQEVILRCVPISNHLYFYWYRQILGQKVEFLVSFYNNEISEKSEIFDDQFSVERPDGSNFTLKIRSTKLEDSAMYFCASSEVLRDSQPQHFGDGTRLSIL.

The chain employs TRBV29-1 and TRBJ2-1; tentatively, D is TRBD1 (5 bases). The length of the CDR3 is 14 residues. The V end was cut by 2 bases, the J end by 9 bases, with 17 bases between. Germline assignment: CDR1 SQVTM and CDR2 ANQGSEA. In DNA form, the CDR3 reads TGCAGCGTTGAAATTAGGGCTGGGGCGAGTGAGCAGTTCTTC. It specifies CSVEIRAGASEQFF.

The CDR3 sequence is CASSSGTGPYEQYF. CDR3 bases: TGTGCCAGCAGTTCCGGGACAGGGCCCTACGAGCAGTACTTC. The chain is built from TRBV6-1 and TRBJ2-7, with 9 bases that match TRBD1. CDR3 length: 14 amino acids. Per germline, CDR1 MNHNS and CDR2 SASEGT. V lost 5 bases to trimming and J lost 2 bases; unmatched junction nucleotides: 4.

The chain links TRBV10-3 to TRBJ2-7; weak D call: TRBD2 (6 bases). The germline V gene has CDR1 ENHRY and CDR2 SYGVKD. The V end was cut by 11 bases, the J end by 0 bases, with 14 bases between. The CDR3 runs 13 residues. The CDR3 DNA is TGTGCCGTCGCGGGACGGAGCTCCTACGAGCAGTACTTC. Residues: CAVAGRSSYEQYF.

V usage is TRBV4-3 and J usage is TRBJ2-2, with 14 bases aligning to TRBD2. The CDR3 spans 18 residues. Germline trimming cut 0 bases from V and 5 bases from J; bases unmatched to any gene: 5. The germline V gene has CDR1 LGHNA and CDR2 YSLEER. CDR3 amino acids: CASSQDGTSGSLTGELFF. In nucleotides, the CDR3 is TGCGCCAGCAGCCAAGACGGGACTAGCGGGAGTCTAACCGGGGAGCTGTTTTTT.

The rearrangement joins TRBV29-1 to TRBJ1-2; a weak D match, TRBD1 (6 bases). CDR1 and CDR2 from the germline V gene are SQVTM and ANQGSEA. This CDR3 is 14 amino acids long. The V gene lost 2 bases and the J gene lost 1 base, with 11 bases spanning the gap. CDR3 sequence: CSVESRGNNYGYTF. CDR3 coding DNA: TGCAGCGTTGAAAGCAGGGGAAATAACTATGGCTACACCTTC.

The V call is TRBV28, the J call TRBJ1-5; 8 bases map to TRBD1. Trimming at V came to 2 bases and at J to 3 bases, leaving 6 bases not matched to a gene. CDR1 and CDR2 (germline): MDHEN, SYDVKM. The CDR3 covers 16 residues. DNA of the CDR3: TGTGCCAGCAGTTTACGGACAGGGATTGCCAATCAGCCCCAGCATTTT. Protein product: CASSLRTGIANQPQHF.

The chain has TRBV6-5 and TRBJ2-7; D perhaps matches TRBD2 (6 bases). V lost 6 bases and J lost 3, with 9 bases in between. Germline lookup yields CDR1 MNHEY and CDR2 SVGAGI. CDR3 length: 12 residues. In DNA, the CDR3 is TGTGCCAGCAGCACCGGGGGCTACGAGCAGTACTTC. This encodes CASSTGGYEQYF.

Details on this clone: The same CDR3 arises from other DNA sequences in this sample as well. Written as DNA, the CDR3 is TGTGCCAGCTCCTCCACAGATACGCAGTATTTT. Protein product: CASSSTDTQYF. The chain couples TRBV25-1 to TRBJ2-3; D remains unclear. This CDR3 has 11 amino acids. Trimming stripped 8 bases from V and 2 bases from J, with 5 bases between. Germline CDR1 MGHDK, CDR2 SYGVNS. The variable domain in full, completed from reference TRBV25-1 and TRBJ2-3, reads EADIYQTPRYLVIGTGKKITLECSQTMGHDKMYWYQQDPGMELHLIHYSYGVNSTEKGDLSSESTVSRIRTEHFPLTLESARPSHTSQYLCASSSTDTQYFGPGTRLTVL.

The J gene is TRBJ2-2, the V gene TRBV9; D remains ambiguous. V lost 0 bases to trimming and J lost 4 bases, with 7 bases between them. The CDR3 loop spans 14 amino acids. Germline values: CDR1 SGDLS, CDR2 YYNGEE. DNA for the CDR3: TGTGCCAGCAGCGTAGAAGAGAGCACCGGGGAGCTGTTTTTT. Amino acids: CASSVEESTGELFF.

The chain recombines TRBV29-1 with TRBJ1-2; 7 bases are shared with TRBD1. Germline CDR1 is SQVTM and CDR2 is ANQGSEA. This CDR3 contains 13 residues. The junction had 5 bases not matched to a gene; V was cut back by 3 bases and J by 4 bases. The CDR3 region is CSVEESGGYGYTF. CDR3 nucleotide sequence: TGCAGCGTTGAGGAGTCAGGGGGCTATGGCTACACCTTC.

The chain joins TRBV19 to TRBJ2-1; tentative D call: TRBD2 (6 bases). Deletions cut 6 bases from V and 4 bases from J, with 16 bases between. The length of the CDR3 is 15 residues. Germline CDR1 and CDR2: LNHDA and SQIVND (reference sequence). CDR3 amino acids: CASSPERGGYNEQFF. The CDR3 bases are TGTGCCAGTAGCCCCGAGCGTGGAGGGTACAATGAGCAGTTCTTC.

V is TRBV19 and J is TRBJ1-2; D gene ambiguous. The CDR3 has 12 amino acids. CDR1 and CDR2 from the germline V gene are LNHDA and SQIVND (reference sequence). V gave up 6 bases and J gave up 2 bases, with 7 bases separating them. The CDR3 here is CASRKQNYGYTF. The CDR3 region has the DNA TGTGCCAGTAGGAAACAAAACTATGGCTACACCTTC.

The rearrangement uses TRBV11-2 and TRBJ2-7; 9 bases are a match to TRBD2. This CDR3 comprises 15 residues. Trimming at V came to 0 bases and at J to 5 bases, leaving 5 bases not matched to a gene. The germline gives CDR1 SGHAT, CDR2 FQNNGV. The CDR3 region is CASSLDFGTSNEQYF. For the CDR3, the DNA is TGTGCCAGCAGCTTAGATTTCGGGACTAGCAACGAGCAGTACTTC.

This clone was detected only a few times. CDR3: CASSRQGETQYF. The CDR3 DNA follows: TGTGCCAGCAGCCGACAGGGAGAGACCCAGTACTTC. The chain uses TRBV6-5 and TRBJ2-5; 7 nucleotides align to TRBD1. The V and J ends lost 6 bases and 4 bases, in that order; junction bases with no gene match: 2. This CDR3 has 12 residues. The germline V gene has CDR1 MNHEY and CDR2 SVGAGI.

The chain links TRBV7-6 to TRBJ1-1, with 8 nucleotides matching TRBD1. V trimming: 1 base; J trimming: 4 bases; junction bases outside the gene matches: 11. Germline lookup yields CDR1 SGHVS and CDR2 FNYEAQ. The length of the CDR3 is 17 residues. CDR3 residues: CASSLGWTGQEPTEAFF. The CDR3 nucleotides are TGTGCCAGCAGCTTAGGATGGACGGGACAGGAGCCCACTGAAGCTTTCTTT.

This clone was seen a few times. The V call is TRBV4-3, the J call TRBJ1-1; D is uncertain. The CDR3 extends over 14 amino acids. Germline-derived CDR1 and CDR2 are LGHNA and YSLEER. Trimming shortened V by 2 bases and J by 5 bases, and 12 bases separated the two germline ends. The CDR3 loop reads CASSQNRRGTEAFF. For the CDR3, the DNA is TGCGCCAGCAGCCAAAATAGGAGAGGGACTGAAGCTTTCTTT.

V is TRBV19 and J is TRBJ2-7, with TRBD1 matching over 7 bases. The ends lost 1 base at V and 3 bases at J; junction bases unmatched: 6. This CDR3 spans 15 amino acids. Germline lookup yields CDR1 LNHDA and CDR2 SQIVND (reference sequence). Written as DNA, the CDR3 is TGTGCCAGTAGTATAGTGGACAGGTCCGACTACGAGCAGTACTTC. This sequence encodes CASSIVDRSDYEQYF.

CDR3 amino acids: CASSQDRNTEAFF. In nucleotides, the CDR3 is TGTGCCAGCAGCCAGGACAGGAACACTGAAGCTTTCTTT. The chain employs TRBV7-3 and TRBJ1-1, with a weak D call TRBD1 (6 bases). The length of the CDR3 is 13 residues. The ends were cut back, 5 bases at V and 1 base at J, with 8 bases in the middle. Per germline, CDR1 SGHTA and CDR2 FQGTGA.

This chain uses TRBV2 with TRBJ2-5; the match to TRBD1 covers 12 bases. Germline lookup yields CDR1 SNHLY and CDR2 FYNNEI. After removal of 6 bases from V and 5 bases from J, the junction contained 4 bases not matched to a gene. This CDR3 region has 14 residues. This CDR3 is CASRGTGGMETQYF. CDR3 sequence (DNA): TGTGCCAGCAGGGGGACAGGGGGCATGGAGACCCAGTACTTC.

This CDR3 is CASSVSTSGASTDTQYF. Written as DNA, the CDR3 is TGTGCCAGCAGCGTATCGACTAGCGGGGCTAGCACAGATACGCAGTATTTT. This chain links TRBV9 with TRBJ2-3; the match to TRBD2 covers 11 bases. This CDR3 region has 17 residues. Germline V lookup: CDR1 SGDLS, CDR2 YYNGEE. The trim removed 1 base at V and 0 bases at J, leaving 4 bases unmatched.

The rearrangement uses TRBV5-6 and TRBJ2-7; D is perhaps TRBD2 (6 bases). V was clipped by 4 bases and J by 6 bases, with 14 bases between them. CDR1 and CDR2 (germline): SGHDT, YYEEEE. The CDR3 is 13 amino acids. The CDR3 sequence: CASSPVGGSEQYF. In DNA, the CDR3 is TGTGCCAGCAGCCCGGTGGGAGGCTCCGAGCAGTACTTC.